These 13 T cell receptor beta chains were all obtained from the same sample, sequenced in a study of blood T cell repertoires in COVID-19. Some clones are missing from TCRdb's copy, which holds only in-frame ones; the method was immunoSEQ multiplex PCR. The profile shows 90,000 or so clones, roughly nine tenths of them singletons. Sequencing was done on a sample of peripheral blood. The receptor set was obtained from a woman aged 80 or older with active COVID-19.

The chain joins TRBV19 to TRBJ1-5, with a possible D match to TRBD1 (5 bases). The germline V and J ends were trimmed by 5 bases and 4 bases, with 12 bases remaining between them. Germline V gives CDR1 LNHDA, CDR2 SQIVND (reference sequence). The CDR3 totals 14 residues. The CDR3 spells CASSRGFYNQPQHF. The CDR3 nucleotides read TGTGCCAGTAGTCGGGGGTTTTATAATCAGCCCCAGCATTTT.

The chain employs TRBV7-9 and TRBJ1-2; 10 bases align to TRBD1. Germline CDR1 SEHNR, CDR2 FQNEAQ (reference sequence). The CDR3 extends over 14 amino acids. V lost 3 bases and J lost 8; bases outside the gene matches: 6. The CDR3 loop reads CASSFTGQGRGYTF. The DNA of the CDR3 is TGTGCCAGCAGCTTTACGGGACAGGGGCGAGGCTACACCTTC.

This clone has only one observation. The chain combines TRBV5-1 with TRBJ1-2; TRBD1 matches at 7 bases. CDR1 is SGHRS and CDR2 is YFSETQ in the germline V gene. The V gene end was trimmed by 6 bases and the J gene end by 6 bases; junction bases not matched to a gene: 11. The CDR3 extends over 14 amino acids. CDR3 DNA: TGCGCCAGCAACCTATTAGGGACAGAGAATGGCTACACCTTC. It specifies CASNLLGTENGYTF.

The chain links TRBV6-5 to TRBJ2-5, with TRBD2 matching 9 bases. Germline assignment: CDR1 MNHEY and CDR2 SVGAGI. J gave up 6 bases and V 2 bases, and 1 base lay outside the gene matches. The CDR3 loop spans 13 amino acids. The CDR3 is CASSYAGGKTQYF. CDR3 coding DNA: TGTGCCAGCAGTTACGCGGGAGGGAAGACCCAGTACTTC.

The chain joins TRBV4-2 to TRBJ2-2, with 8 bases aligning to TRBD2. Trimming at V came to 5 bases and at J to 6 bases, leaving 5 bases not matched to a gene. Looked up from germline, CDR1 is LGHNA and CDR2 is YNFKEQ. The CDR3 has 14 residues. The CDR3, as DNA: TGTGCCAGCAGCAGAGCTAGCGGGCCCGGGGAGCTGTTTTTT. Translating it yields CASSRASGPGELFF.

This sequence joins TRBV9 and TRBJ2-1, with D perhaps TRBD2 (6 bases). Trimming removed 0 bases at V and 8 bases at J, with 9 bases between. The CDR3 extends over 13 amino acids. The germline V gene encodes CDR1 SGDLS and CDR2 YYNGEE. CDR3 amino acids: CASSVASVDEQFF. The CDR3 DNA follows: TGTGCCAGCAGCGTAGCTAGCGTCGATGAGCAGTTCTTC.

This clone has more than one count but fewer than ten. V usage is TRBV6-1 and J usage is TRBJ2-3, with TRBD2 matching over 8 bases. CDR3 size: 15 residues. Germline V gene lookup returns CDR1 MNHNS and CDR2 SASEGT. The V and J ends lost 2 bases and 6 bases, in that order; junction bases with no gene match: 7. The CDR3 DNA reads TGTGCCAGCAGTGAACCTAGCGGGCAAAGGGATACGCAGTATTTT. Its translation: CASSEPSGQRDTQYF.

The rearrangement uses TRBV28 and TRBJ2-5; TRBD2 might be the D (5 bases). The CDR3 runs to 12 residues. The germline gives CDR1 MDHEN, CDR2 SYDVKM. Trimming removed 4 bases at V and 5 bases at J, with 8 bases between. The CDR3 loop reads CASSSLGETQYF. The CDR3 DNA follows: TGTGCCAGCAGTTCACTAGGGGAGACCCAGTACTTC.

The chain combines TRBV7-3 with TRBJ2-3; D is undetermined. Trimming left V 3 bases short and J 6 bases short, with 4 bases between. Looked up from germline, CDR1 is SGHTA and CDR2 is FQGTGA. The CDR3 has 11 residues. The CDR3 sequence: CASSFGDTQYF. CDR3 nucleotide sequence: TGTGCCAGCAGCTTCGGGGATACGCAGTATTTT.

The rearrangement joins TRBV2 to TRBJ2-1; the D gene is possibly TRBD2 (6 bases). With 1 base removed from V and 10 bases from J, the gap between germline ends came to 20 bases. The germline V gene encodes CDR1 SNHLY and CDR2 FYNNEI. The CDR3 sequence is 16 residues long. CDR3 protein: CASSEEIGLAKDEQFF. DNA for the CDR3: TGTGCCAGCAGTGAAGAGATCGGGCTAGCGAAGGACGAGCAGTTCTTC.

This rearrangement joins TRBV7-6 to TRBJ2-6, with 7 bases matching TRBD1. Germline V CDR1 and CDR2: SGHVS, FNYEAQ. This CDR3 comprises 20 residues. V trimming: 5 bases; J trimming: 0 bases; junction bases outside the gene matches: 16. CDR3 residues: CASSPSTSDRSFSGANVLTF. DNA of the CDR3: TGTGCCAGCAGCCCCTCGACCTCGGACAGGAGTTTCTCTGGGGCCAACGTCCTGACTTTC.

The chain is built from TRBV7-9 and TRBJ1-2; the match to TRBD1 covers 9 bases. Trimming took 5 bases from V and 3 from J; bases not matched to a gene: 1. The V gene's germline CDR1 is SEHNR and CDR2 FQNEAQ (reference sequence). CDR3 length: 13 amino acids. The CDR3 is CASSRDRDYGYTF. The CDR3 coding sequence is TGTGCCAGCAGCCGGGACAGGGACTATGGCTACACCTTC.

CDR3: CASSHLMGAQDTQYF. The CDR3 nucleotides read TGCGCCAGCAGCCACCTAATGGGGGCCCAAGATACGCAGTATTTT. This chain links TRBV4-3 with TRBJ2-3, with a possible D match to TRBD1 (6 bases). Trimming removed 3 bases from V and 5 bases from J, with 15 bases in between. The CDR3 is 15 amino acids. Germline-derived CDR1 and CDR2 are LGHNA and YSLEER.